The 18 T cell receptor beta chains reported below all come from one sample, sequenced in a study of blood T cell repertoires in COVID-19. The assay was immunoSEQ multiplex PCR, and TCRdb's table has in-frame clones only and misses some. Of under 300,000 clones in the sample, roughly 87% were seen once. Specimen: PBMCs or T cells enriched from blood (not recorded which). These receptors were taken from a woman in her twenties or thirties who had recovered from COVID-19.

V and J are TRBV27 and TRBJ2-7, with 7 bases identical to TRBD2. V lost 7 bases, J lost 7 bases, and 13 bases stayed unmatched. This CDR3 contains 14 residues. Germline-derived CDR1 and CDR2 are MNHEY and SMNVEV (reference sequence). The CDR3 coding sequence is TGTGCCAGCAACATGGGGCGGGAGTTCGATGAGCAGTACTTC. Residues: CASNMGREFDEQYF.

The chain carries TRBV7-9 and TRBJ1-1, with D tentatively TRBD1 (5 bases). The germline V and J ends were trimmed by 10 bases and 7 bases, with 16 bases remaining between them. Germline V CDR1 and CDR2: SEHNR, FQNEAQ (reference sequence). The CDR3 contains 12 residues. CDR3 DNA sequence: TGTGCCACTCGCGGGGGTAGGGATGAAGCTTTCTTT. Encoded protein: CATRGGRDEAFF. Variable domain in full (rest from reference TRBV7-9 and TRBJ1-1): DTGVSQNPRHKITKRGQNVTFRCDPISEHNRLYWYRQTLGQGPEFLTYFQNEAQLEKSRLLSDRFSAERPKGSFSTLEIQRTEQGDSAMYLCATRGGRDEAFFGQGTRLTVV.

This rearrangement joins TRBV28 to TRBJ1-6; tentatively, D is TRBD1 (6 bases). Germline values: CDR1 MDHEN, CDR2 SYDVKM. V lost 6 bases and J lost 5, with 14 bases in between. CDR3 length equals 15 residues. The CDR3 reads CASRAPGHNNSPLHF. The CDR3, as DNA: TGTGCCAGCAGGGCCCCGGGACATAATAATTCACCCCTCCACTTT.

This rearrangement joins TRBV4-1 to TRBJ2-7; 10 nucleotides align to TRBD2. This CDR3 spans 16 amino acids. The junction had 9 bases not matched to a gene; V was cut back by 2 bases and J by 5 bases. The germline V gene encodes CDR1 MGHRA and CDR2 YSYEKL. CDR3 sequence (DNA): TGCGCCAGCAGCCAACTAAGCGGGAGGGCGGGGAACGAGCAGTACTTC. As protein: CASSQLSGRAGNEQYF.

The rearrangement joins TRBV7-9 to TRBJ1-1; maybe TRBD1 (6 bases). V was trimmed by 5 bases and J by 8 bases, leaving 18 bases between them. The V gene's germline CDR1 is SEHNR and CDR2 FQNEAQ (reference sequence). There are 14 residues in the CDR3. Written as DNA, the CDR3 is TGTGCCAGCAGCCCCGAGGGACACCAGAGAGAAGCTTTCTTT. Translating it yields CASSPEGHQREAFF. The full variable domain, in which reference TRBV7-9 and TRBJ1-1 provide the parts outside the CDR3, is DTGVSQNPRHKITKRGQNVTFRCDPISEHNRLYWYRQTLGQGPEFLTYFQNEAQLEKSRLLSDRFSAERPKGSFSTLEIQRTEQGDSAMYLCASSPEGHQREAFFGQGTRLTVV.

The J gene is TRBJ1-5, the V gene TRBV19; D may be TRBD1 (5 bases). This CDR3 region has 14 residues. Per the germline V gene, CDR1 is LNHDA and CDR2 is SQIVND (reference sequence). With 2 bases removed from V and 7 bases from J, the gap between germline ends came to 12 bases. The CDR3 reads CASSIPQGRQPQHF. The CDR3, as DNA: TGTGCCAGTAGTATACCCCAGGGTAGACAGCCCCAGCATTTT.

The V call is TRBV18, the J call TRBJ1-4; D perhaps matches TRBD1 (6 bases). The CDR3 contains 13 residues. V shed 3 bases and J shed 15 bases, with 17 bases lying between them. Per germline, CDR1 KGHSH and CDR2 LQKENI. Here the CDR3 reads CASSPSQDSRLFF. Written as DNA, the CDR3 is TGTGCCAGCTCACCTTCCCAGGACAGCCGGTTGTTTTTT.

The V and J genes are TRBV20-1 and TRBJ2-7, with D possibly TRBD1 on 5 matching bases. CDR1 and CDR2 (germline): DFQATT, SNEGSKA (reference sequence). V was shortened by 6 bases and J by 7 bases, with 13 bases between the two germline ends. The CDR3 extends over 11 amino acids. CDR3 sequence: CSALTAWEQYF. Here the CDR3 DNA reads TGCAGTGCCCTGACAGCCTGGGAGCAGTACTTC.

The chain combines TRBV9 with TRBJ2-2, with TRBD1 matching 9 bases. Germline V CDR1 and CDR2: SGDLS, YYNGEE. Trimming removed 0 bases from V and 6 bases from J; junction bases left unmatched: 12. The CDR3 extends over 18 amino acids. DNA for the CDR3: TGTGCCAGCAGCGTAGTAGAACAGGGGGCTTTCAGAGCCGGGGAGCTGTTTTTT. Encoded protein: CASSVVEQGAFRAGELFF.

The rearrangement links TRBV9 to TRBJ2-6; a possible D gene is TRBD1 (6 bases). CDR3 length: 15 amino acids. The ends were cut back, 0 bases at V and 3 bases at J, with 7 bases in the middle. Germline values: CDR1 SGDLS, CDR2 YYNGEE. The CDR3 reads CASSVEGVGANVLTF. The DNA for the CDR3 is TGTGCCAGCAGCGTAGAGGGGGTTGGGGCCAACGTCCTGACTTTC.

V and J are TRBV28 and TRBJ2-1; weak D call: TRBD1 (6 bases). With 6 bases removed from V and 4 bases from J, the gap between germline ends came to 13 bases. CDR1 and CDR2 (germline): MDHEN, SYDVKM. The CDR3 sequence is 14 residues long. The CDR3 region has the DNA TGTGCCAGCAGCTATCACAGGGAATACAATGAGCAGTTCTTC. Its protein product is CASSYHREYNEQFF.

The chain recombines TRBV4-3 with TRBJ2-4; 7 bases map to TRBD1. The germline gives CDR1 LGHNA, CDR2 YSLEER. The CDR3 totals 15 residues. After removal of 2 bases from V and 9 bases from J, the junction contained 10 bases not matched to a gene. The CDR3 spells CASSQQATGPGIQYF. CDR3 bases: TGCGCCAGCAGCCAACAGGCGACAGGGCCCGGCATTCAGTACTTC.

This clone was detected only once. V gene TRBV6-6 combines with J gene TRBJ1-2; D not resolved. In germline, CDR1 is MNHNY, CDR2 SVGAGI (reference sequence). The CDR3 has 12 amino acids. Trimming shortened V by 6 bases and J by 8 bases, and 13 bases separated the two germline ends. The CDR3 region is CASSPPVVGYTF. The CDR3 DNA follows: TGTGCCAGCAGCCCCCCGGTGGTGGGCTACACCTTC.

The genes are TRBV15 and TRBJ1-4; D not resolved. This CDR3 region has 16 residues. Germline-derived CDR1 and CDR2 are LNHNV and YYDKDF (reference sequence). V was clipped by 0 bases and J by 3 bases, with 11 bases between them. The CDR3 is CATSRDRLSPNEKLFF. CDR3 nucleotide sequence: TGTGCCACCAGCAGAGATCGGTTAAGTCCTAATGAAAAACTGTTTTTT.

The chain is built from TRBV2 and TRBJ1-2; 8 bases fit TRBD1. Germline V gene sequence: CDR1 SNHLY, CDR2 FYNNEI. CDR3 size: 13 residues. The J segment lost 6 bases and the V segment lost 6 bases, leaving 6 bases of the junction unmatched. The CDR3 coding sequence is TGTGCCAGCAGCGCCGGACAGGGCCATGGCTACACCTTC. The encoded protein is CASSAGQGHGYTF.

This chain connects TRBV5-1 to TRBJ2-7; TRBD1 is a possible D gene (5 bases). Germline CDR1 reads SGHRS; CDR2 reads YFSETQ. Trimming removed 0 bases from V and 0 bases from J, with 13 bases in between. The length of the CDR3 is 16 residues. CDR3 amino acids: CASSLVGAASSYEQYF. CDR3 bases: TGCGCCAGCAGCTTGGTTGGGGCCGCCAGCTCCTACGAGCAGTACTTC.

The chain has TRBV3-1 (or the pseudogene TRBV3-2) and TRBJ1-6; 7 bases are a match to TRBD1. CDR3 size: 14 residues. Per germline, CDR1 LGHDT and CDR2 YNNKEL (reference sequence). V was clipped by 4 bases and J by 5 bases; unmatched bases: 2. The CDR3 nucleotides are TGTGCCAGCAGCCGACAGGGCAATAATTCACCCCTCCACTTT. It specifies CASSRQGNNSPLHF.

The DNA for the CDR3 is TGTGCCAGCAGCTATCAGGGGGCCGACTATGGCTACACCTTC. The encoded protein is CASSYQGADYGYTF. This chain links TRBV5-5 with TRBJ1-2, with 8 nucleotides matching TRBD1. CDR1 is SGHKS and CDR2 is YYEKEE in the germline V gene (reference sequence). This CDR3 has 14 amino acids. V shed 3 bases, J shed 3 bases, and the junction held 4 bases outside the gene matches.